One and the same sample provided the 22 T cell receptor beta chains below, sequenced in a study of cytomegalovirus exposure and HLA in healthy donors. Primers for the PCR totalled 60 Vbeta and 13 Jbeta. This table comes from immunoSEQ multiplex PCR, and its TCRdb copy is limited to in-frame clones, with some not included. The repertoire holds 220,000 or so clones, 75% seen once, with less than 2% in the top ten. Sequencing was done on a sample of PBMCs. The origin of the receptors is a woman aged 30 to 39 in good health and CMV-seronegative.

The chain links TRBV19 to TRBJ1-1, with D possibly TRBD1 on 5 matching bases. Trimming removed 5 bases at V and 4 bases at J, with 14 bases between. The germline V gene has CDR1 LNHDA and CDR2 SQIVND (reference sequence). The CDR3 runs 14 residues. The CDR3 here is CASSLQAWGTEAFF. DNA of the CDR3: TGTGCCAGTAGTCTACAGGCCTGGGGCACTGAAGCTTTCTTT.

The CDR3 bases are TGCAGCGTTGACGGGGGGGCTTTAGATACGCAGTATTTT. This translates into CSVDGGALDTQYF. This chain links TRBV29-1 with TRBJ2-3; the match to TRBD2 covers 8 bases. Trimming removed 3 bases from V and 5 bases from J; junction bases left unmatched: 4. This CDR3 comprises 13 residues. Germline loops: CDR1 SQVTM, CDR2 ANQGSEA.

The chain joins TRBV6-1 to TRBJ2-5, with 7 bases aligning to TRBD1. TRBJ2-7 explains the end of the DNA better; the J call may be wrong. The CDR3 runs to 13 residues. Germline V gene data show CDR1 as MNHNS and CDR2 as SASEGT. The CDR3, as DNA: TGTGCCAGCAGTGTGACAGGGAGATACGAGCAGTACTTC. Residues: CASSVTGRYEQYF.

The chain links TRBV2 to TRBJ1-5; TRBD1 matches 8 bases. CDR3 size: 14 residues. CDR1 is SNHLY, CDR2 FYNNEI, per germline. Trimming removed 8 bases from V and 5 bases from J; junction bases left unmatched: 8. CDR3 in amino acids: CASSATGAHQPQHF. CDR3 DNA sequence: TGTGCCAGCTCCGCGACAGGGGCCCATCAGCCCCAGCATTTT.

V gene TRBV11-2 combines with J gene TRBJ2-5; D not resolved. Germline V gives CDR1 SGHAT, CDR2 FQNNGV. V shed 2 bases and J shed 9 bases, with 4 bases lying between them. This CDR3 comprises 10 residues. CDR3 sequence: CASSLTAQYF. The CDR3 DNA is TGTGCCAGCAGCTTAACGGCCCAGTACTTC.

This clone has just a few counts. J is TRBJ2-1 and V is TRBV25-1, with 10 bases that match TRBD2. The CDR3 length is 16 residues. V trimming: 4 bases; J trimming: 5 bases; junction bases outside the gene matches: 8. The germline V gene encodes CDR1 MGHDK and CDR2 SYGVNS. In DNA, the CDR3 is TGTGCCAGCAGTGCCAGTACTAGCGGGGCCCACAATGAGCAGTTCTTC. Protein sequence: CASSASTSGAHNEQFF.

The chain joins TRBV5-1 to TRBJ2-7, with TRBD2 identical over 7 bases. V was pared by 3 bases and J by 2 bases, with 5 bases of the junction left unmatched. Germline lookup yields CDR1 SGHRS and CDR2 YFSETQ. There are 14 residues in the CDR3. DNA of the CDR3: TGCGCCAGCAGCTGGGGGGGTGGGGCCTACGAGCAGTACTTC. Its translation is CASSWGGGAYEQYF. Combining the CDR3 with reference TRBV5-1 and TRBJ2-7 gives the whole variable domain KAGVTQTPRYLIKTRGQQVTLSCSPISGHRSVSWYQQTPGQGLQFLFEYFSETQRNKGNFPGRFSGRQFSNSRSEMNVSTLELGDSALYLCASSWGGGAYEQYFGPGTRLTVT.

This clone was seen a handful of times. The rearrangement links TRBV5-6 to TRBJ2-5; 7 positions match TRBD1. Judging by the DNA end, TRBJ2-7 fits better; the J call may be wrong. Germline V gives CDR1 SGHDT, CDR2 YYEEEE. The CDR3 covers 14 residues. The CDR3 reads CASSLRDRLYEQYF. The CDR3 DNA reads TGTGCCAGCAGCTTGAGGGACAGACTCTACGAGCAGTACTTC.

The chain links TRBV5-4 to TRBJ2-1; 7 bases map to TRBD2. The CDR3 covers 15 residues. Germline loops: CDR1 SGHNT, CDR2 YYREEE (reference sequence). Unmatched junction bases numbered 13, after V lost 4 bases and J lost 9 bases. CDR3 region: CASSPPGGLISEQFF. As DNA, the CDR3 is TGTGCCAGCAGCCCCCCCGGGGGACTAATAAGTGAGCAGTTCTTC. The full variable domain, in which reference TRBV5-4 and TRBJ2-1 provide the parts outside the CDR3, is ETGVTQSPTHLIKTRGQQVTLRCSSQSGHNTVSWYQQALGQGPQFIFQYYREEENGRGNFPPRFSGLQFPNYSSELNVNALELDDSALYLCASSPPGGLISEQFFGPGTRLTVL.

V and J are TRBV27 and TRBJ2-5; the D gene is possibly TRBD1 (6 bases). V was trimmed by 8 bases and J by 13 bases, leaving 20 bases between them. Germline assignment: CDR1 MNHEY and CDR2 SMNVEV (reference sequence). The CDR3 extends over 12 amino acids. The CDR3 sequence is CASSIDRTVWYF. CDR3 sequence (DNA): TGTGCCAGCTCCATCGACAGGACAGTCTGGTACTTC.

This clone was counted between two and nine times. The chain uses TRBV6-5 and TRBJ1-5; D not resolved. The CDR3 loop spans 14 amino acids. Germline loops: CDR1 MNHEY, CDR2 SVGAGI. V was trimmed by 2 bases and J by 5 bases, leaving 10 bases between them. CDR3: CASSYLQVDQPQHF. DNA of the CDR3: TGTGCCAGCAGTTACCTCCAGGTTGATCAGCCCCAGCATTTT.

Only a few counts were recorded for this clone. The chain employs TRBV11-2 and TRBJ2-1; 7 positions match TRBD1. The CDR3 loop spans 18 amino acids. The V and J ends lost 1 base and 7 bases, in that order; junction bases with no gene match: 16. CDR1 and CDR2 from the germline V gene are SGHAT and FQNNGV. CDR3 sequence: CASSLGPIGQVTGNEQFF. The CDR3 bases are TGTGCCAGCAGCTTAGGACCGATCGGACAGGTAACGGGAAATGAGCAGTTCTTC.

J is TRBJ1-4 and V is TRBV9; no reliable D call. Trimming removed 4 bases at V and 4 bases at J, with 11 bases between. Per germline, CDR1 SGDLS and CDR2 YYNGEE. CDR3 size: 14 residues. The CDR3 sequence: CASSFRGNNEKLFF. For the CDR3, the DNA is TGTGCCAGCAGCTTTAGAGGCAATAATGAAAAACTGTTTTTT.

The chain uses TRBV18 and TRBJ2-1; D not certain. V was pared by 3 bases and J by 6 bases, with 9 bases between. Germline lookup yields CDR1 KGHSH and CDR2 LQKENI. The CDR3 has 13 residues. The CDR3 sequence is CASSPDNSNEQFF. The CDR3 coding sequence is TGTGCCAGCTCACCCGACAACAGCAATGAGCAGTTCTTC.

CDR3 loop: CASSQEFSSGRSGANVLTF. Here the CDR3 DNA reads TGCGCCAGCAGCCAAGAGTTCTCTAGCGGGAGATCTGGGGCCAACGTCCTGACTTTC. The chain employs TRBV4-1 and TRBJ2-6, with TRBD2 matching over 10 bases. The junction had 6 bases not matched to a gene; V was cut back by 0 bases and J by 1 base. From germline, CDR1 is MGHRA and CDR2 YSYEKL. CDR3 length: 19 residues.

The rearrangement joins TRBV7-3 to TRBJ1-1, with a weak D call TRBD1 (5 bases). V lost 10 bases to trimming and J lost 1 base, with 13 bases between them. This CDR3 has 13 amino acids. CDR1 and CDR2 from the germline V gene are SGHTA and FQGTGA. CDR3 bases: TGTGCCACATCGGTAGGGGAGAACACTGAAGCTTTCTTT. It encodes CATSVGENTEAFF.

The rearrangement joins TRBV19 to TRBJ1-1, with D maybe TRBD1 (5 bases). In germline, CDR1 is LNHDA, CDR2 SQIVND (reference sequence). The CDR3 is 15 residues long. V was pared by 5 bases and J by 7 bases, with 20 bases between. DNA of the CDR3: TGTGCCAGTAGTCTCACTCCCCAGGGTCTCCTTGAAGCTTTCTTT. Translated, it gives CASSLTPQGLLEAFF.

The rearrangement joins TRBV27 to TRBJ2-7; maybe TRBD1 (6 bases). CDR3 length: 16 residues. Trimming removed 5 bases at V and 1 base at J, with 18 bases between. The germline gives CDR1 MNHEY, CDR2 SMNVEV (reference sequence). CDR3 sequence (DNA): TGTGCCAGCAGTCCGTATCAGGGGAAGGAATCCTACGAGCAGTACTTC. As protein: CASSPYQGKESYEQYF.

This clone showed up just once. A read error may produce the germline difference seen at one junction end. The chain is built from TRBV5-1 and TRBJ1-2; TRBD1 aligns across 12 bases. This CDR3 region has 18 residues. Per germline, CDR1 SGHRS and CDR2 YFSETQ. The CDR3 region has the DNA TGCGCCATCAGCTTTAATGTCCCTTCGGGACAGGGGGCGACCGGCTACACCTTC. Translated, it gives CAISFNVPSGQGATGYTF. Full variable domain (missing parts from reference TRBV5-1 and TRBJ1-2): KAGVTQTPRYLIKTRGQQVTLSCSPISGHRSVSWYQQTPGQGLQFLFEYFSETQRNKGNFPGRFSGRQFSNSRSEMNVSTLELGDSALYLCAISFNVPSGQGATGYTFGSGTRLTVV.

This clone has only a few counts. The CDR3 DNA sequence: TGCGCCAGCAGCTTTACAGCCGCAACTAATGAAAAACTGTTTTTT. Its translation is CASSFTAATNEKLFF. V gene TRBV5-1 combines with J gene TRBJ1-4; D gene ambiguous. CDR1 is SGHRS and CDR2 is YFSETQ in the germline V gene. This CDR3 contains 15 residues. The V gene lost 2 bases and the J gene lost 0 bases, with 8 bases spanning the gap.

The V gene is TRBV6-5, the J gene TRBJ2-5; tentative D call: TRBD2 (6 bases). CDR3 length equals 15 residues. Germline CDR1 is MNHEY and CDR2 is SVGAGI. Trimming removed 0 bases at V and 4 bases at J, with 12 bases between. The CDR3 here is CASSYSGLGGETQYF. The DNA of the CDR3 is TGTGCCAGCAGTTACTCCGGCCTGGGGGGAGAGACCCAGTACTTC.

For the CDR3, the DNA is TGCGCCAGCAGTGAGTACATGGAGCTAGGAGTGGAAGAGCAGTTCTTC. This codes for CASSEYMELGVEEQFF. This chain connects TRBV10-2 to TRBJ2-1, with D unresolved. CDR3 length equals 16 residues. V shed 1 base and J shed 10 bases, with 20 bases lying between them. The germline gives CDR1 WSHSY, CDR2 SAAADI.